This T cell receptor (beta chain) was sequenced during a study of OX40 agonist ivuxolimab in advanced cancers. Turning to the study itself: Enrolled patients in dose escalation had cancers that were hepatocellular carcinoma, melanoma, renal cell or head and neck cancer. Among those treated, three patients had partial responses, one with hepatocellular carcinoma and two with cutaneous melanoma.

Broader study findings: Low normalized T-cell clonal expansion also characterized some of the nonresponders.

This CDR3 has 12 residues. Germline V gives CDR1 SEHNR, CDR2 FQNEAQ (reference sequence). Trimming stripped 1 base from V and 3 bases from J, with 3 bases between. In the case of this clone: Its target is not known.

Libraries were prepared by immunoSEQ multiplex PCR; TCRdb keeps only in-frame clonotypes and omits some of them. The sample holds under 50,000 clones, 65% to 80% seen once. Sequenced material: CD4+ or CD8+ T cells sorted from blood, taken in a trial of the OX40 agonist ivuxolimab. This rearrangement joins TRBV7-9 to TRBJ1-2; D uncertain. This clonotype originated in an adult with an advanced solid tumor such as melanoma, head and neck, liver or kidney cancer. The CDR3 loop is CASSLEHYGYTF. The CDR3 DNA is TGTGCCAGCAGCTTAGAACACTATGGCTACACCTTC.